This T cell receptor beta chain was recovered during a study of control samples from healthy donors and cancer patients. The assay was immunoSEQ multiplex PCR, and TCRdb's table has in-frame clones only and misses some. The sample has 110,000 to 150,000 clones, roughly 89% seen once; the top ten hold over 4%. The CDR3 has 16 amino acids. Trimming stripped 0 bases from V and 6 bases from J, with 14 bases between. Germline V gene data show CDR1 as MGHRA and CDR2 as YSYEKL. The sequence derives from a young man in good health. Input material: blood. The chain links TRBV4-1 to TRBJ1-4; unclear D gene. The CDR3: CASSQDTTGVDEKLFF. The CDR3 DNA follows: TGCGCCAGCAGCCAAGATACGACCGGGGTGGATGAAAAACTGTTTTTT.